This entry lists 17 T cell receptor beta chains sequenced from one sample in a study of T cells in Graves' hyperthyroidism and ophthalmopathy. What was amplified from RNA transcripts were TCR beta CDR3 regions. The HTBI primer set drove a first-round RT-PCR of the TCR CDR3. TCRdb re-called the multiplex PCR reads with MiXCR, one entry per CDR3 protein. The data show more than 350,000 distinct CDR3 sequences, roughly 15% seen once. The sample consisted of blood. The receptors here all came from a woman aged 30 to 39 with Graves' ophthalmopathy.

The V gene is TRBV7-3, the J gene TRBJ1-1; D is uncertain. Trimming cost V 5 bases and J 0 bases, with 10 bases left between them. CDR3 length equals 14 residues. Germline V gene sequence: CDR1 SGHTA, CDR2 FQGTGA. The CDR3 DNA follows: TGTGCCAGCAGCCCAGGACCCTTGAACACTGAAGCTTTCTTT. Residues: CASSPGPLNTEAFF.

This clonotype has at least ten counts. The V and J genes are TRBV5-8 and TRBJ1-3; D not resolved. Germline V gives CDR1 SGHTS, CDR2 YDEGEE. The CDR3 has 16 amino acids. The V end was cut by 2 bases, the J end by 0 bases, with 12 bases between. The CDR3 DNA sequence: TGTGCCAGCAGCTTTAACCGAGGAAGCTCTGGAAACACCATATATTTT. Translation gives CASSFNRGSSGNTIYF.

In this sample, this clonotype turned up many times. The gene calls are TRBV19 and TRBJ1-5; no firm D call. Trimming left V 6 bases short and J 1 base short, with 22 bases between. Germline V gene data show CDR1 as LNHDA and CDR2 as SQIVND (reference sequence). The CDR3 is 18 amino acids. The CDR3 reads CASSLHGRTLLSNQPQHF. CDR3 coding DNA: TGTGCCAGTAGCCTTCACGGACGGACCCTTTTGAGCAATCAGCCCCAGCATTTT.

This clonotype was observed many times. The chain employs TRBV2 and TRBJ1-2, with D hard to call. V was cut by 7 bases and J by 7 bases, with 7 bases left in between. The CDR3 extends over 10 amino acids. Germline CDR1 SNHLY, CDR2 FYNNEI. The DNA of the CDR3 is TGTGCCAGCATTGATCGTGGCTACACCTTC. Translation: CASIDRGYTF.

This clonotype occurred many times. The V and J genes are TRBV30 and TRBJ1-1, with D hard to call. With 4 bases removed from V and 1 base from J, the gap between germline ends came to 10 bases. Germline CDR1 reads GTSNPN; CDR2 reads SVGIG (reference sequence). The CDR3 contains 13 residues. The CDR3 protein is CAWKLIPNTEAFF. The DNA for the CDR3 is TGTGCCTGGAAACTGATCCCGAACACTGAAGCTTTCTTT.

This clonotype was counted at least ten times. V and J are TRBV18 and TRBJ1-3; D unresolved. V was cut by 2 bases and J by 0 bases, with 8 bases left in between. The CDR3 contains 15 residues. Germline CDR1 KGHSH, CDR2 LQKENI. In DNA, the CDR3 is TGTGCCAGCTCACCAACGGCAGTCTCTGGAAACACCATATATTTT. Translating it yields CASSPTAVSGNTIYF.

The gene calls are TRBV28 and TRBJ1-3; D gene ambiguous. The CDR3 is made up of 12 amino acids. Per the germline V gene, CDR1 is MDHEN and CDR2 is SYDVKM. Trimming pared 6 bases from V and 5 bases from J, leaving 8 bases between. The CDR3 loop reads CASRELRNTIYF. The DNA of the CDR3 is TGTGCCAGCAGGGAGTTGCGAAACACCATATATTTT.

This clonotype was counted at least ten times. Written as DNA, the CDR3 is TGTGCCAGCAGCTTAAGGCCGTTGTCGCCGTATAGGGATCGAGGAAGGGAGACCCAGTACTTC. As protein: CASSLRPLSPYRDRGRETQYF. The rearrangement links TRBV7-3 to TRBJ2-5; D not resolved. V dropped 1 base and J dropped 5 bases, with 32 bases sitting between them. This CDR3 region has 21 residues. Germline CDR1 and CDR2: SGHTA and FQGTGA.

This clonotype was detected ten times or more. The chain has TRBV30 and TRBJ1-1; D not resolved. CDR3 length: 12 residues. Deletions cut 4 bases from V and 7 bases from J, with 13 bases between. Germline CDR1 reads GTSNPN; CDR2 reads SVGIG (reference sequence). CDR3: CAWTLVTVEAFF. In nucleotides, the CDR3 is TGTGCCTGGACCCTTGTCACAGTTGAAGCTTTCTTT.

This clonotype appeared many times. This chain connects TRBV27 to TRBJ1-2; no firm D call. V was shortened by 4 bases and J by 8 bases, with 8 bases between the two germline ends. The germline V gene encodes CDR1 MNHEY and CDR2 SMNVEV (reference sequence). This CDR3 region has 11 residues. CDR3 sequence: CASSSGRGYTF. CDR3 nucleotides: TGTGCCAGCAGTTCTGGGAGGGGCTACACCTTC.

This clonotype was recorded at least ten times. This rearrangement joins TRBV5-8 to TRBJ2-3; 8 nucleotides line up with TRBD2. This CDR3 region has 16 residues. The V gene's germline CDR1 is SGHTS and CDR2 YDEGEE. V lost 1 base to trimming and J lost 3 bases; unmatched junction nucleotides: 7. The CDR3 coding sequence is TGTGCCAGCAGCTTGCCGGCGGGGGGAAGTACAGATACGCAGTATTTT. Translated: CASSLPAGGSTDTQYF.

This clonotype was detected ten times or more. The chain employs TRBV20-1 and TRBJ2-4, with a possible D match to TRBD2 (7 bases). V lost 1 base to trimming and J lost 6 bases, with 13 bases between them. Per the germline V gene, CDR1 is DFQATT and CDR2 is SNEGSKA (reference sequence). This CDR3 comprises 14 residues. CDR3 DNA: TGCAGTGCTAGAGGAGGGCGGGGGCTAAACATTCAGTACTTC. Amino acid sequence: CSARGGRGLNIQYF.

This clonotype was seen a few times. This sequence joins TRBV12-3 or TRBV12-4 and TRBJ2-7, with a tentative D call TRBD2 (5 bases). The CDR3 is 12 residues long. Trimming took 1 base from V and 4 from J, leaving 5 bases between them. The CDR3 spells CASSLVAYEQYF. CDR3 DNA sequence: TGTGCCAGCAGTTTAGTAGCGTACGAGCAGTACTTC.

This clonotype was detected many times. V is TRBV4-1 and J is TRBJ2-2; D unresolved. Germline V gene sequence: CDR1 MGHRA, CDR2 YSYEKL. V shed 2 bases and J shed 3 bases, with 19 bases lying between them. This CDR3 has 18 amino acids. CDR3 region: CASSQTPVTEIYTGELFF. The CDR3 DNA reads TGCGCCAGCAGCCAAACTCCAGTAACAGAAATTTACACCGGGGAGCTGTTTTTT.

The CDR3, as DNA: TGTGCCAACAGAGTCGGAACGGCAGGCCTTCCCCAGCATTTT. Amino acid sequence: CANRVGTAGLPQHF. The chain is built from TRBV6-1 and TRBJ1-5; D ambiguous. The CDR3 covers 14 residues. CDR1 and CDR2 (germline): MNHNS, SASEGT. The V gene lost 10 bases and the J gene lost 10 bases, with 23 bases spanning the gap.

This clonotype was observed many times. In DNA, the CDR3 is TGTGCCAGCAGCTTAGGCATGCGAGGGGAGCTGTTTTTT. This translates into CASSLGMRGELFF. This rearrangement joins TRBV11-3 to TRBJ2-2; no clear D. The CDR3 sequence is 13 residues long. Trimming removed 1 base from V and 8 bases from J, with 8 bases in between. The germline gives CDR1 SGHNT, CDR2 YENEEA.

This clonotype was seen at least ten times. The chain carries TRBV18 and TRBJ1-4; perhaps TRBD1 as D (5 bases). V shed 3 bases and J shed 5 bases, with 10 bases lying between them. This CDR3 spans 14 amino acids. The V gene's germline CDR1 is KGHSH and CDR2 LQKENI. The chain's CDR3 is CASSPRGTNEKLFF. In DNA, the CDR3 is TGTGCCAGCTCACCTCGGGGGACCAATGAAAAACTGTTTTTT.